This T cell receptor (beta chain) appears in the sequencing data of a study of monozygotic twins with inflammatory bowel disease. TCRdb reprocessed the 5' RACE reads and stores each CDR3 protein as one record, lacking DNA. This table holds 350,000 to 400,000 distinct CDR3 sequences. CDR3 length equals 17 residues. Germline V gene sequence: CDR1 SGHAT, CDR2 FQDESV (reference sequence). The sequenced sample was blood. The sequence came from a human donor with ulcerative colitis or Crohn's disease, or a healthy co-twin of an affected twin (not recorded which). V gene TRBV11-1 combines with J gene TRBJ1-1; the TRBD1 assignment by TCRdb is unverifiable without DNA. The CDR3 loop reads CASSKPDRGAFNTEAFF.